This paragraph reports one TCR beta chain. Its antigen remains unknown. TCRdb's table, derived via immunoSEQ multiplex PCR, lists solely in-frame clones and lacks some. The table records 700,000 to 950,000 clones, roughly 96% of them present only once. This sample was included in a study of shared clonotypes between healthy human individuals. Study conclusions and caveats: Naive subsets tended to show greater estimated richness than memory subsets.

CD45RO negativity and positive selection for CCR7 defined naive CD8 cells, a population that excluded terminally differentiated effector memory CD45RA+ cells. The CDR3 loop spans 15 amino acids. CDR1 is SGHVS, CDR2 FNYEAQ, per germline. The V end was cut by 5 bases, the J end by 3 bases, with 13 bases between. The sequence was collected from a man aged 25 to 40 in good health. This chain uses TRBV7-6 with TRBJ1-4; the D gene is possibly TRBD1 (5 bases). The sequenced sample was naive CD8+ T cells sorted from blood. CDR3 coding DNA: TGTGCCAGCAGCCCCAGGGCTTCGGCTAATGAAAAACTGTTTTTT. Its protein is CASSPRASANEKLFF.